Below, 6 T cell receptor beta chains from the same sample are listed, as sequenced in a study of T-cell reconstitution after alpha-beta-depleted transplantation in children. Molecular barcoding with unique molecular identifiers was used for the TCRbeta library. MiXCR was run by TCRdb on the PCR reads, yielding one entry per CDR3 protein. The data show around 440,000 distinct CDR3 sequences, 10% to 13% seen once. Source: PBMCs, taken before TCRalphabeta/CD19-depleted stem cell transplant. These receptors all stem from a child between 2 and 9 years old with inherited bone marrow failure, due to receive a stem cell transplant.

This clonotype was seen a handful of times. The V and J genes are TRBV2 and TRBJ1-2; 10 nucleotides align to TRBD1. This CDR3 is 14 amino acids long. Germline V CDR1 and CDR2: SNHLY, FYNNEI. Trimming at V came to 6 bases and at J to 3 bases, leaving 4 bases not matched to a gene. The CDR3 region is CASSPGTGDYGYTF. DNA of the CDR3: TGTGCCAGCAGCCCCGGGACAGGGGACTATGGCTACACCTTC.

Ten or more counts support this clonotype. The rearrangement links TRBV2 to TRBJ1-2, with D uncertain. This CDR3 region has 13 residues. The germline V gene encodes CDR1 SNHLY and CDR2 FYNNEI. The V end lost 2 bases, the J end lost 4 bases, and 8 bases lay between the germline ends. The CDR3 protein is CASSEKGSYGYTF. CDR3 DNA: TGTGCCAGCAGTGAAAAAGGGAGCTATGGCTACACCTTC.

A single count supports this clonotype. The chain combines TRBV6-5 with TRBJ2-3; possibly TRBD2 for D (6 bases). Germline loops: CDR1 MNHEY, CDR2 SVGAGI. The V and J ends lost 1 base and 2 bases respectively, with 13 bases between them. This CDR3 has 16 amino acids. Here the CDR3 reads CASSYYGRGDTDTQYF. DNA for the CDR3: TGTGCCAGCAGTTACTACGGGAGAGGGGACACAGATACGCAGTATTTT.

The chain links TRBV5-1 to TRBJ2-2, with D perhaps being TRBD1 or TRBD2 (6 bases each). V was pared by 7 bases and J by 2 bases, with 15 bases between. CDR3 size: 15 residues. CDR1 SGHRS and CDR2 YFSETQ come from the germline V gene. In nucleotides, the CDR3 is TGCGCCAGCGAGACGGGGGCATCAAACACCGGGGAGCTGTTTTTT. Protein sequence: CASETGASNTGELFF.

The chain combines TRBV7-6 with TRBJ2-3, with 9 bases lining up with TRBD2. The CDR3 has 16 residues. V lost 5 bases and J lost 4; bases outside the gene matches: 10. Per the germline V gene, CDR1 is SGHVS and CDR2 is FNYEAQ. This CDR3 is CASSTISGRGADTQYF. CDR3 nucleotides: TGTGCCAGCAGCACGATTAGCGGGAGAGGCGCAGATACGCAGTATTTT.

This clonotype was observed many times. The J gene is TRBJ2-7, the V gene TRBV4-3; the D call may be TRBD1 or TRBD2 (6 bases each). Germline V gives CDR1 LGHNA, CDR2 YSLEER. This CDR3 contains 14 residues. The germline V and J ends were trimmed by 0 bases and 5 bases, with 11 bases remaining between them. DNA of the CDR3: TGCGCCAGCAGCCAAGATCCGGGGGCGGACGAGCAGTACTTC. Encoded protein: CASSQDPGADEQYF.